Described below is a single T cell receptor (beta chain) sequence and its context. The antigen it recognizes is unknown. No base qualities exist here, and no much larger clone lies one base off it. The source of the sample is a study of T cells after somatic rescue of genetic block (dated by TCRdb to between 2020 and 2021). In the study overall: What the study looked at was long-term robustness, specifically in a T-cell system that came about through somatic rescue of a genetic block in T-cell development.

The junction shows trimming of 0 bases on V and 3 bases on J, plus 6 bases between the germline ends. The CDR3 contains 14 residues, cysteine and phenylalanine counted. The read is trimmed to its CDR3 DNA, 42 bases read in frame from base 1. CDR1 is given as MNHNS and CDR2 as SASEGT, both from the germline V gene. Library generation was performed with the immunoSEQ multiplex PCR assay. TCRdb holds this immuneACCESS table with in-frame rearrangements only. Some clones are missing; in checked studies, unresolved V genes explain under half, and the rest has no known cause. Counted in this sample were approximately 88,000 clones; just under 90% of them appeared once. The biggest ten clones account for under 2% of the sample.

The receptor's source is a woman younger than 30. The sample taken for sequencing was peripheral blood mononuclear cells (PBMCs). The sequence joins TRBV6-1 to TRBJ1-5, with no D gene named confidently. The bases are TGTGCCAGCAGTGAAGCGCTGTCCAATCAGCCCCAGCATTTT. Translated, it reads CASSEALSNQPQHF.